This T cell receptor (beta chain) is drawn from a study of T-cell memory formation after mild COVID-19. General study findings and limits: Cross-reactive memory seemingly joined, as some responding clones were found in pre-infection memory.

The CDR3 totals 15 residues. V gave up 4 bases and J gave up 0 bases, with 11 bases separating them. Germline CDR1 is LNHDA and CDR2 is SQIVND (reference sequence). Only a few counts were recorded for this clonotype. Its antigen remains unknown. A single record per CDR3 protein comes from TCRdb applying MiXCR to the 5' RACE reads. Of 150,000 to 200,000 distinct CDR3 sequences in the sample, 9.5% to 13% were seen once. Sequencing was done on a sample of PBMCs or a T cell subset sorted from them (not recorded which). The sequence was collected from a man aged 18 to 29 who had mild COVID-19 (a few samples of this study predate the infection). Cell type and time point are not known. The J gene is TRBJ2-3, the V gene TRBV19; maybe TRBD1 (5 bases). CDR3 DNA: TGTGCCAGTAGTAATTGGGCAGGGAGCACAGATACGCAGTATTTT. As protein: CASSNWAGSTDTQYF.